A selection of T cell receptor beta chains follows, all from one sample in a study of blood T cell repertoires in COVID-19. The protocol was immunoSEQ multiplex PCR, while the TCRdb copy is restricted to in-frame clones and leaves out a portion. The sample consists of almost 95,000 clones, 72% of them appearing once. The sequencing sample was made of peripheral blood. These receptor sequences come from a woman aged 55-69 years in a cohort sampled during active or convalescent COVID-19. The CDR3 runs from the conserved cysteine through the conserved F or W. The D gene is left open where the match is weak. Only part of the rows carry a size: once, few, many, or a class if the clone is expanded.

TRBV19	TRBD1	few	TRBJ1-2	CASKQGNYGYTF	TGTGCCAGTAAACAGGGGAACTATGGCTACACCTTC
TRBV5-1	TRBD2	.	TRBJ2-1	CASSSTSGSGNEQFF	TGCGCCAGCAGCTCGACTAGCGGGAGTGGCAATGAGCAGTTCTTC
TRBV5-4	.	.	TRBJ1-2	CASSFRAGPYGYTF	TGTGCCAGCAGCTTCAGGGCAGGGCCCTATGGCTACACCTTC
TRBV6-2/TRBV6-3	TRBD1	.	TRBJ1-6	CASSYTGQGGSPLHF	TGTGCCAGCAGTTACACGGGACAGGGGGGTTCACCCCTCCACTTT
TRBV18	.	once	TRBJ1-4	CASSPLNQPGEKLFF	TGTGCCAGCTCACCACTGAACCAGCCAGGTGAAAAACTGTTTTTT
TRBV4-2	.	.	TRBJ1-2	CASSQPQGLGGYTF	TGTGCCAGCAGCCAACCCCAGGGGCTGGGTGGCTACACCTTC
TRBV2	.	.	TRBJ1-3	CASTPGLSGNTIYF	TGTGCCAGCACCCCGGGACTTTCTGGAAACACCATATATTTT
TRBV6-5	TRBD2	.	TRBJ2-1	CASSYTGGTTLNEQFF	TGTGCCAGCAGTTACACCGGGGGGACCACCCTCAATGAGCAGTTCTTC
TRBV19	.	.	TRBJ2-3	CASSIGASTDTQYF	TGTGCCAGTAGTATAGGGGCAAGCACAGATACGCAGTATTTT
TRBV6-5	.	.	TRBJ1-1	CASSRNTEAFF	TGTGCCAGCAGCAGGAACACTGAAGCTTTCTTT
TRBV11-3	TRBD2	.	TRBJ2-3	CASSGGGVEGWTDTQYF	TGTGCCAGCAGCGGCGGGGGTGTAGAAGGGTGGACAGATACGCAGTATTTT
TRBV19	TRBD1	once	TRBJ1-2	CASSTGIRDRGRRDGYTF	TGTGCCAGTAGTACGGGAATCCGGGACAGGGGGCGCAGAGATGGCTACACCTTC
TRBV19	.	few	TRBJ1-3	CASSVAGLEGNTIYF	TGTGCCAGTAGTGTGGCAGGGCTCGAAGGAAACACCATATATTTT
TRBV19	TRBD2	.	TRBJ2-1	CASSPDMRRGVEQFF	TGTGCCAGTAGTCCTGACATGAGACGGGGGGTTGAGCAGTTCTTC
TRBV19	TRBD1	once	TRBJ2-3	CASSVGQGAHTQYF	TGTGCCAGTAGTGTGGGACAGGGGGCACATACGCAGTATTTT
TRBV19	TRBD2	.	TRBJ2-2	CATYYSGGNTGELFF	TGTGCCACTTATTATAGCGGGGGGAACACCGGGGAGCTGTTTTTT
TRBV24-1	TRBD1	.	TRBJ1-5	CATAPRDRHQPQHF	TGTGCCACCGCTCCCCGGGACAGACATCAGCCCCAGCATTTT
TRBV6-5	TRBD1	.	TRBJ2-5	CASRVQGARETQYF	TGTGCCAGCAGGGTACAGGGGGCGAGAGAGACCCAGTACTTC
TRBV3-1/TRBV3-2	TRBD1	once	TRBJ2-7	CASSQGTGPYEQYF	TGTGCCAGCAGCCAAGGGACAGGGCCCTACGAGCAGTACTTC
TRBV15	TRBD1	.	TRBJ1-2	CATSREQGYGYTF	TGTGCCACCAGCAGAGAACAGGGGTATGGCTACACCTTC